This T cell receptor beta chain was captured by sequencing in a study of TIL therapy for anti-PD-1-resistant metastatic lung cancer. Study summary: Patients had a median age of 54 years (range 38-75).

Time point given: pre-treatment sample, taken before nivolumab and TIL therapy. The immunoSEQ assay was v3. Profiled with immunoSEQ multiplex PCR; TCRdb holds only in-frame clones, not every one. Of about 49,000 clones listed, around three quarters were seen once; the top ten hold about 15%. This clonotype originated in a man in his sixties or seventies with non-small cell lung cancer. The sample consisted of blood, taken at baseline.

The CDR3 loop reads CASSTQGAVNTEAFF. The CDR3, as DNA: TGTGCCAGTAGTACCCAGGGGGCGGTGAACACTGAAGCTTTCTTT. The rearrangement joins TRBV19 to TRBJ1-1; TRBD1 agrees at 8 bases. CDR1 is LNHDA, CDR2 SQIVND, per germline (reference sequence). The CDR3 is 15 residues long. With V trimmed by 4 bases and J by 0 bases, 4 bases remained unmatched.